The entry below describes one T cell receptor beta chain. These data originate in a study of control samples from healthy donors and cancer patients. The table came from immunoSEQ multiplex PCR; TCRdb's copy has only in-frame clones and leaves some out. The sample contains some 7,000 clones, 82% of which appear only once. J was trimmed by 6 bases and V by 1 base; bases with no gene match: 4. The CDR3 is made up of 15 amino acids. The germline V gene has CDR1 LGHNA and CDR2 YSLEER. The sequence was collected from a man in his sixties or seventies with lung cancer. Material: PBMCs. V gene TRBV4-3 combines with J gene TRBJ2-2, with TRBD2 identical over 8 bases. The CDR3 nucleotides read TGCGCCAGCAGCCAAGGGACTAGCATGGCCGGGGAGCTGTTTTTT. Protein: CASSQGTSMAGELFF.